This T cell receptor (beta chain) appears in the sequencing data of a study of blood T cell repertoires in COVID-19. The overall study: Both acute and convalescent COVID-19 samples were obtained from the United States, Italy and Spain. Sample material is recorded as cDNA or gDNA derived from T cells, B-cell-depleted T cells, or PBMCs.

Seattle participants joined during active infection and were tracked over time. Generated by immunoSEQ multiplex PCR, the TCRdb table keeps only in-frame clones and is missing some. Found here are approximately 350,000 clones, about 87% of them singletons; the top ten hold just under 6.5%. V was clipped by 7 bases and J by 5 bases, with 17 bases between them. The CDR3 is 14 amino acids. Germline CDR1 MNHEY, CDR2 SVGAGI. Specimen: peripheral blood. The V call is TRBV6-5, the J call TRBJ1-1; tentatively, D is TRBD1 (5 bases). The clonotype originates from a woman in her 50s with COVID-19, enrolled during active disease. DNA for the CDR3: TGTGCCAGCACCCAGTCTGGGGGGTTTACTGAAGCTTTCTTT. The encoded protein is CASTQSGGFTEAFF.